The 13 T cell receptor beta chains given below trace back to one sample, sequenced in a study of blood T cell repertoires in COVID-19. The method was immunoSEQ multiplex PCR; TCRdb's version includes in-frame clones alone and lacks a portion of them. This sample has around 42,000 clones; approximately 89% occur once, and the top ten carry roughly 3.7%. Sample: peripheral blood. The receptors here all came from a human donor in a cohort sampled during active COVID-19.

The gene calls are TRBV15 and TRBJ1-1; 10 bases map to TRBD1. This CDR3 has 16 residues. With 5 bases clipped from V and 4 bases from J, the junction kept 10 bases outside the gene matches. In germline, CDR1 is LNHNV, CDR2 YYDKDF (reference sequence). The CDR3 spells CATSPLRQGAGTEAFF. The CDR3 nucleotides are TGTGCCACCAGCCCCTTGAGACAGGGGGCAGGCACTGAAGCTTTCTTT.

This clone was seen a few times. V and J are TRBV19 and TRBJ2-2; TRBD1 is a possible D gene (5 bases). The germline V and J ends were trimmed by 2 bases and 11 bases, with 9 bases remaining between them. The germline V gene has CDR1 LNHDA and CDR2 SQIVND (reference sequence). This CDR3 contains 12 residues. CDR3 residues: CASSIFQGELFF. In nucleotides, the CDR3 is TGTGCCAGTAGTATATTCCAGGGAGAGCTGTTTTTT. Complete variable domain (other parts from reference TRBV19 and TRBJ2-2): DGGITQSPKYLFRKEGQNVTLSCEQNLNHDAMYWYRQDPGQGLRLIYYSQIVNDFQKGDIAEGYSVSREKKESFPLTVTSAQKNPTAFYLCASSIFQGELFFGEGSRLTVL.

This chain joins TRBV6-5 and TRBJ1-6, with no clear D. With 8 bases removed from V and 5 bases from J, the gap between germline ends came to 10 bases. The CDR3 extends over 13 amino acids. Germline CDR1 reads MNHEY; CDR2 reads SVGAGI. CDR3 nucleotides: TGTGCCAGCGGAGGAAGGGATAATTCACCCCTCCACTTT. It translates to CASGGRDNSPLHF.

CDR3 coding DNA: TGCGCCAGTCATGAGGTGAGCTCCTACAATGAGCAGTTCTTC. It is translated as CASHEVSSYNEQFF. The chain joins TRBV5-1 to TRBJ2-1; D not certain. This CDR3 is built from 14 residues. V lost 8 bases to trimming and J lost 0 bases, with 12 bases between them. CDR1 and CDR2 (germline): SGHRS, YFSETQ.

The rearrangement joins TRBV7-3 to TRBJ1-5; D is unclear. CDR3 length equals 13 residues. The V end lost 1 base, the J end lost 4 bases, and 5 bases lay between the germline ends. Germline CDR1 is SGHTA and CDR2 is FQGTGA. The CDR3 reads CASSLRANQPQHF. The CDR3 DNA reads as TGTGCCAGCAGCTTAAGGGCTAATCAGCCCCAGCATTTT.

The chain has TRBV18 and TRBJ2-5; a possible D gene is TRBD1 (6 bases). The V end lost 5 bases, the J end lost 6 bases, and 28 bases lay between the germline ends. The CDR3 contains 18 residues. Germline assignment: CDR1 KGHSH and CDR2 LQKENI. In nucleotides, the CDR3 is TGTGCCAGCTCAGTAATCGGTTTATCGGTACAGGGCGGCCAGACCCAGTACTTC. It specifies CASSVIGLSVQGGQTQYF.

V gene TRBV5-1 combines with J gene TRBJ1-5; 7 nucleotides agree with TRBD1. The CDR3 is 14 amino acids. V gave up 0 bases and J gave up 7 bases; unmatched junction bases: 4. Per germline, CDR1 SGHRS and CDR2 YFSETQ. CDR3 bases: TGCGCCAGCAGCTTGGAACAGGGGAAACAGCCCCAGCATTTT. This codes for CASSLEQGKQPQHF.

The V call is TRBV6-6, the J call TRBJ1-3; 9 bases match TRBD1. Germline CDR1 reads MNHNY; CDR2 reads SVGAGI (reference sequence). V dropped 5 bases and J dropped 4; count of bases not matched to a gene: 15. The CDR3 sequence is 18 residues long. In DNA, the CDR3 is TGTGCCAGCAGTCCCAGAAGGACAGGGGCAGGATTAGGAAACACCATATATTTT. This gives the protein CASSPRRTGAGLGNTIYF.

The CDR3 bases are TGTGCCAGCAGCTTGGGACTAGGTCCCTACGAGCAGTACTTC. This gives the protein CASSLGLGPYEQYF. The chain combines TRBV5-5 with TRBJ2-7; weak D call: TRBD2 (6 bases). The CDR3 spans 14 residues. Trimming removed 0 bases from V and 2 bases from J, with 9 bases in between. Per germline, CDR1 SGHKS and CDR2 YYEKEE (reference sequence). Complete variable domain (other parts from reference TRBV5-5 and TRBJ2-7): DAGVTQSPTHLIKTRGQQVTLRCSPISGHKSVSWYQQVLGQGPQFIFQYYEKEERGRGNFPDRFSARQFPNYSSELNVNALLLGDSALYLCASSLGLGPYEQYFGPGTRLTVT.

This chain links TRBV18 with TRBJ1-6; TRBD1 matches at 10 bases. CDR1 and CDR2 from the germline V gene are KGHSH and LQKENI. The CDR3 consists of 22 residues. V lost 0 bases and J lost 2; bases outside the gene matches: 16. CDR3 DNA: TGTGCCAGCTCACCACCCTTCCGGGGGGACAGGGGCACCCCGACCTATAATTCACCCCTCCACTTT. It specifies CASSPPFRGDRGTPTYNSPLHF.

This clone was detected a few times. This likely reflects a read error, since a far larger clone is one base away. CDR3 bases: TGCGCCTGCAACGACGAGGGGGCGCTGGGGGGATATGGCTACACCTTC. Its protein is CACNDEGALGGYGYTF. This chain joins TRBV10-2 and TRBJ1-2, with 7 bases identical to TRBD1. The CDR3 sequence is 16 residues long. Germline V gene lookup returns CDR1 WSHSY and CDR2 SAAADI. V shed 11 bases, J shed 5 bases, and the junction held 20 bases outside the gene matches.

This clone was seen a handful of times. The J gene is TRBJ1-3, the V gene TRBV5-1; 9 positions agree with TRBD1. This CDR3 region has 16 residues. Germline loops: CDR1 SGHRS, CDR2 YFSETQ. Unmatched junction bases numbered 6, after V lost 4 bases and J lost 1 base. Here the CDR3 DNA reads TGCGCCAGCAGCGGAACCGGGACAGGGTCTGGAAACACCATATATTTT. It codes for CASSGTGTGSGNTIYF. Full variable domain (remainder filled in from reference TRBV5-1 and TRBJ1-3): KAGVTQTPRYLIKTRGQQVTLSCSPISGHRSVSWYQQTPGQGLQFLFEYFSETQRNKGNFPGRFSGRQFSNSRSEMNVSTLELGDSALYLCASSGTGTGSGNTIYFGEGSWLTVV.

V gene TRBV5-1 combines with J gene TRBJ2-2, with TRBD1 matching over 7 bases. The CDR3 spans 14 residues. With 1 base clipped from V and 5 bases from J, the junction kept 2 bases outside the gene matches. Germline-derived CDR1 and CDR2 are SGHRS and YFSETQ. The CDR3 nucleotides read TGCGCCAGCAGCTTGAGGGGACAGACCGGGGAGCTGTTTTTT. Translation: CASSLRGQTGELFF.